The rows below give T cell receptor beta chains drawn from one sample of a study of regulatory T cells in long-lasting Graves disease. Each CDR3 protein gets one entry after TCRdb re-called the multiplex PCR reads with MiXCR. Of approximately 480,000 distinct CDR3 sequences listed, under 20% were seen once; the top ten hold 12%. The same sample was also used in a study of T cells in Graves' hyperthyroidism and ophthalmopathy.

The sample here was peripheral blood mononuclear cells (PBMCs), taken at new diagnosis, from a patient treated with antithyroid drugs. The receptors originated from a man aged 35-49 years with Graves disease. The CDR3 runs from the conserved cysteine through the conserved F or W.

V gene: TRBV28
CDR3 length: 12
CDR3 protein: CASEEGGSPLHF

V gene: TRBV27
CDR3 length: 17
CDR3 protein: CASSPALAGGPRETQYF

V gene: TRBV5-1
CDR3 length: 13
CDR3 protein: CASRDQIQETQYF

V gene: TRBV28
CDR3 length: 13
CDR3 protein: CASKELAKNIQYF

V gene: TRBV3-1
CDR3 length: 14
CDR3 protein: CASSQDPGSYEQYF

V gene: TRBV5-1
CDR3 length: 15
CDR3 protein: CASRNLAGGGDTQYF

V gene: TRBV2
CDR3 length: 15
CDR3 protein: CASSRWAGEQETQYF

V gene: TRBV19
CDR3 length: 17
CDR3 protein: CARSTRGRAESGYEQYF

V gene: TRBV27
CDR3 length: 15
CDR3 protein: CASSPWSNRHGEQFF

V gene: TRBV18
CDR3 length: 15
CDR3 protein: CASSDTGTANTEAFF

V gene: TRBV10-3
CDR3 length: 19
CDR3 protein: CAIRGEDGGRALSSYEQYF

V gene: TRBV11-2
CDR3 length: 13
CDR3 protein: CASSLVGKNIQYF

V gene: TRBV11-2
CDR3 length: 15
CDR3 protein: CAGSLALLVAGELFF

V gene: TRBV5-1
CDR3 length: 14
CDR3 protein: CASSLVVGTDTQYF

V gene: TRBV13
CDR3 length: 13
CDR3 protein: CASSLSGLGELFF

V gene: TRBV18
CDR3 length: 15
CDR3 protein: CASSPSGSSDNEQFF

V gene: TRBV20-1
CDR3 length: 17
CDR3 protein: CSAWPGTSGRDSYEQYF

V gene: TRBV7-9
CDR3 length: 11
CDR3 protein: CAVAGPGELFF

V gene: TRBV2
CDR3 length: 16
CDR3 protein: CASSGLAGSWTDTQYF

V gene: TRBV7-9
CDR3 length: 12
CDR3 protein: CASSLNRQAQFF

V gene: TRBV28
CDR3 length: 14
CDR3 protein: CASSPTGTRVRQYF

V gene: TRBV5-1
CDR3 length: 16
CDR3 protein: CASSHSGQGVEETQYF

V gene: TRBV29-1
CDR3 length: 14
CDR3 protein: CSVVPRGSYNEQFF

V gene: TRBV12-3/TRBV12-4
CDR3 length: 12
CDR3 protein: CASSSTGNTQYF

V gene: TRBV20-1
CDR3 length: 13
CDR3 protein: CSASWSNTGELFF

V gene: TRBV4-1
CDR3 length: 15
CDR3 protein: CASSRGATDYYEQYF

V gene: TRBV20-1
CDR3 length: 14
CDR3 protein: CSARASGITGELFF

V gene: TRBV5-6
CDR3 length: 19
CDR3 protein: CASRDMNGEVNTRGNEQFF

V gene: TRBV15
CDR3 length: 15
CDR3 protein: CATSRDSTANYGYTF

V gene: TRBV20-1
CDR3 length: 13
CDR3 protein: CSARWTLTDTQYF

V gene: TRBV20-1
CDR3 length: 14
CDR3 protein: CSASRLAGYNEQFF

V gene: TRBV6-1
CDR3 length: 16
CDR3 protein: CASSGGRRDRTGEQYF

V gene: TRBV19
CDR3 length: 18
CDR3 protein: CASSAPTGTQKGNQPQHF

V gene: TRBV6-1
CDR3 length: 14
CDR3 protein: CASSAGTGNNEQFF

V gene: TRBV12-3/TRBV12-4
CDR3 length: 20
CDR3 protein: CASSFGTGLFEVDNRSGYTF

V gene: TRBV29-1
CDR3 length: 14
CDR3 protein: CSVGGLVEVDTQYF

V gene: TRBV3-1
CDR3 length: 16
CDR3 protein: CASSQEASGRYNEQFF

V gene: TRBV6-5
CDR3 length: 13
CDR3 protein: CAGSYRGSYEQYF

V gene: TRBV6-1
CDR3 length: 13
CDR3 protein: CASSSPGTYEQYF

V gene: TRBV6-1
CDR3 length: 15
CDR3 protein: CASTEQGRPTYEQYF

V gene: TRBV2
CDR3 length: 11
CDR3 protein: CASTYQETQYF

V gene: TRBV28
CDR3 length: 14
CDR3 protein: CASSFGSLTDTQYF

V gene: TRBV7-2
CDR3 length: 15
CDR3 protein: CASSLRWESYNEQFF

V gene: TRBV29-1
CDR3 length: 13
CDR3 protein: CSVGTGLNQPQHF

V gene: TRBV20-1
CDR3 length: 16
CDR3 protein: CSARMISGGTTDTQYF

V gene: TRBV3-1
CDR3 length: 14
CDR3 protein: CASSPSWTSSEQFF

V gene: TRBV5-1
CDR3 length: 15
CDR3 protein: CASSLARGRPDTQYF

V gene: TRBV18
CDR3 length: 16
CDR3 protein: CASSPPVGRNTDTQYF

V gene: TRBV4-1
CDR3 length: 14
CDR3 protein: CASSQAPGDYGYTF

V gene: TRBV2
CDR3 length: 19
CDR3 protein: CASSEWGGLAGGPVNEQFF